Given below is one T cell receptor beta chain in context. This record belongs to a study of blood T cell repertoires in COVID-19. For the study at large: Samples of COVID-19 (acute and convalescent) were obtained from the United States, Italy and Spain. Sources were T cells, B-cell-depleted T cells, or PBMCs; the material itself was cDNA or gDNA.

Germline CDR1 reads SEHNR; CDR2 reads FQNEAQ (reference sequence). The CDR3 is 17 residues long. V dropped 5 bases and J dropped 3 bases, with 20 bases sitting between them. Original processing methods: Reference gene primer amplification yielded estimated nucleated cell counts. Assay used: immunoSEQ multiplex PCR; TCRdb lists only in-frame clones, some missing. That table supplies the V and J calls and clone size; D and trimming were determined from the DNA. The sample holds 130,000 to 150,000 clones, about four fifths seen once. A PCR-confirmed or clinician-diagnosed COVID-19 case had contacted exposed participants within 2 weeks of entry.

The chain couples TRBV7-9 to TRBJ1-5; D unclear. The specimen was PBMCs or T cells enriched from blood (not recorded which). This clonotype was sampled from a woman between 45 and 60 years old who had been exposed to COVID-19. The CDR3: CASSLIEAVPFNQPQHF. The CDR3 nucleotides are TGTGCCAGCAGCCTCATCGAGGCAGTCCCGTTCAATCAGCCCCAGCATTTT. The whole variable domain, remainder taken from reference TRBV7-9 and TRBJ1-5, is DTGVSQNPRHKITKRGQNVTFRCDPISEHNRLYWYRQTLGQGPEFLTYFQNEAQLEKSRLLSDRFSAERPKGSFSTLEIQRTEQGDSAMYLCASSLIEAVPFNQPQHFGDGTRLSIL.